The 21 T cell receptor beta chains below were found in one sample sequenced in a study of blood T cells in healthy people across ages. The second PCR ran about 6 to 11 cycles with a sample-barcoded 5' primer and J-beta primers. TCRdb used MiXCR to reprocess the 5' RACE reads, holding one entry per CDR3 protein. The table includes around 1.5 million distinct CDR3 sequences, roughly a third detected once. Material for sequencing was blood. The source is a woman aged 25 to 39 in good health.

The V gene is TRBV7-6, the J gene TRBJ2-3; D is perhaps TRBD2 (5 bases). CDR1 and CDR2 (germline): SGHVS, FNYEAQ. The CDR3 is made up of 15 amino acids. The V end lost 2 bases, the J end lost 5 bases, and 14 bases lay between the germline ends. The CDR3 sequence: CASSLLSGVRDTQYF. The CDR3 DNA sequence: TGTGCCAGCAGCTTATTAAGCGGAGTAAGAGATACGCAGTATTTT.

The CDR3 nucleotides are TGTGCCAGCAGTTCTAGCGGACAGGGAGGATGGGAATACGAGCAGTACTTC. It encodes CASSSSGQGGWEYEQYF. This sequence joins TRBV11-2 and TRBJ2-7, with a possible D match to TRBD1 (8 bases). The CDR3 is made up of 17 amino acids. Germline CDR1 SGHAT, CDR2 FQNNGV. V shed 6 bases and J shed 4 bases, with 25 bases lying between them.

At least ten counts were recorded for this clonotype. The rearrangement links TRBV29-1 to TRBJ2-7; D is unclear. Germline V gene sequence: CDR1 SQVTM, CDR2 ANQGSEA. The CDR3 is 12 amino acids. Trimming shortened V by 7 bases and J by 9 bases, and 19 bases separated the two germline ends. CDR3 residues: CSATAASGVQYF. The CDR3 DNA follows: TGCAGCGCTACTGCAGCCTCCGGTGTGCAGTACTTC.

This clonotype was counted between two and nine times. The rearrangement links TRBV3-1 to TRBJ2-5, with D unresolved. The DNA end lines up better with TRBJ2-7; the J call may be wrong. The CDR3 has 13 residues. Per germline, CDR1 LGHDT and CDR2 YNNKEL (reference sequence). The CDR3 sequence is CASSQDRSGEQYF. In nucleotides, the CDR3 is TGTGCCAGCAGCCAAGATCGTAGTGGCGAGCAGTACTTC.

This clonotype came up once. The CDR3 loop reads CASGPFPASGYEQYF. The CDR3 region has the DNA TGTGCCAGCGGCCCCTTCCCCGCTAGCGGATACGAGCAGTACTTC. V gene TRBV13 combines with J gene TRBJ2-4, with 7 bases lining up with TRBD2. The J call may be wrong; the DNA end is better matched by TRBJ2-7. Germline loops: CDR1 PRHDT, CDR2 FYEKMQ (reference sequence). This CDR3 region has 15 residues.

Comments on this clonotype: With a much larger clone just one base away, this may be a read error. The genes are TRBV4-2 and TRBJ2-3; 10 bases are a match to TRBD1. The germline V gene has CDR1 LGHNA and CDR2 YNFKEQ. The CDR3 is 15 residues long. The CDR3 is CASSLRDRGTDTRYF. The CDR3, as DNA: TGTGCCAGCAGCTTGCGGGACAGGGGCACAGATACGCGGTATTTT.

In its sample, this clonotype was seen a few times. The V call is TRBV6-1, the J call TRBJ2-1; D gene ambiguous. The V end lost 4 bases, the J end lost 6 bases, and 10 bases lay between the germline ends. The CDR3 length is 13 residues. Per germline, CDR1 MNHNS and CDR2 SASEGT. CDR3 sequence (DNA): TGTGCCAGCAGTGGATGGCTCCGCAATGAGCAGTTCTTC. This translates into CASSGWLRNEQFF.

This clonotype has more than one count but fewer than ten. This sequence joins TRBV3-1 and TRBJ1-4; weak D call: TRBD1 (5 bases). Germline CDR1 is LGHDT and CDR2 is YNNKEL (reference sequence). This CDR3 region has 12 residues. Trimming took 1 base from V and 13 from J, leaving 10 bases between them. Written as DNA, the CDR3 is TGTGCCAGCAGCCAAGTCGGGGGTTTACTGTTTTTT. It is translated as CASSQVGGLLFF.

This clonotype appeared a few times. The genes are TRBV20-1 and TRBJ2-1; a possible D gene is TRBD1 (5 bases). Germline V CDR1 and CDR2: DFQATT, SNEGSKA (reference sequence). The CDR3 is made up of 18 amino acids. The V gene lost 0 bases and the J gene lost 2 bases, with 20 bases spanning the gap. The CDR3 spells CSARDPRLQGSPYNEQFF. CDR3 coding DNA: TGCAGTGCTAGAGATCCTAGGCTGCAGGGAAGCCCCTACAATGAGCAGTTCTTC.

This clonotype appeared many times. The J gene is TRBJ2-7, the V gene TRBV28; TRBD1 aligns across 10 bases. The CDR3 is made up of 16 amino acids. Losses at the gene ends were 5 bases for V and 3 bases for J; bases not matched to a gene: 10. Per the germline V gene, CDR1 is MDHEN and CDR2 is SYDVKM. The CDR3 DNA reads TGTGCCAGCAGTGGGGGGATCCGGGACAGGGGCTACGAGCAGTACTTC. This codes for CASSGGIRDRGYEQYF.

This rearrangement joins TRBV27 to TRBJ1-2, with 9 bases that match TRBD1. Germline CDR1 is MNHEY and CDR2 is SMNVEV (reference sequence). This CDR3 spans 17 amino acids. V lost 5 bases to trimming and J lost 4 bases; unmatched junction nucleotides: 14. The CDR3 sequence: CASSLPDRGLVGYGYTF. Here the CDR3 DNA reads TGTGCCAGCAGTCTCCCGGACAGGGGACTGGTAGGCTATGGCTACACCTTC.

This clonotype has just a few counts. The chain carries TRBV20-1 and TRBJ2-3, with 9 bases identical to TRBD2. J was trimmed by 3 bases and V by 3 bases; bases with no gene match: 7. Germline CDR1 and CDR2: DFQATT and SNEGSKA (reference sequence). The CDR3 is 15 residues long. CDR3 DNA sequence: TGCAGTGCTAGGACCCGGACTAGCGTGACAGATACGCAGTATTTT. Encoded protein: CSARTRTSVTDTQYF.

This CDR3 reads CASSFTGDNTEAFF. CDR3 coding DNA: TGTGCCAGCAGCTTTACAGGGGATAACACTGAAGCTTTCTTT. The chain couples TRBV7-3 to TRBJ1-1; 7 nucleotides match TRBD1. The J segment lost 2 bases and the V segment lost 3 bases, leaving 3 bases of the junction unmatched. Germline values: CDR1 SGHTA, CDR2 FQGTGA. The CDR3 sequence is 14 residues long.

The chain is built from TRBV20-1 and TRBJ2-7, with 11 bases matching TRBD2. The V and J ends lost 2 bases and 3 bases, in that order; junction bases with no gene match: 6. The CDR3 contains 15 residues. Per the germline V gene, CDR1 is DFQATT and CDR2 is SNEGSKA (reference sequence). The chain's CDR3 is CSARSALAGGYEQYF. The CDR3 nucleotides read TGCAGTGCTAGAAGCGCTCTAGCGGGGGGCTACGAGCAGTACTTC.

The chain uses TRBV28 and TRBJ1-6, with a weak D call TRBD1 (5 bases). CDR3 length: 15 amino acids. The ends were cut back, 10 bases at V and 10 bases at J, with 23 bases in the middle. The germline V gene has CDR1 MDHEN and CDR2 SYDVKM. DNA of the CDR3: TGTGCCACCTCCACGGGAGGCAGGGTCAACTCACCCCTCCACTTT. Its translation is CATSTGGRVNSPLHF.

This clonotype was observed a handful of times. This chain uses TRBV2 with TRBJ2-3, with 8 bases fitting TRBD2. J gave up 4 bases and V 5 bases, and 5 bases lay outside the gene matches. The CDR3 has 14 residues. Per germline, CDR1 SNHLY and CDR2 FYNNEI. This CDR3 reads CASSYGLAADTQYF. The CDR3 bases are TGTGCCAGCAGTTATGGACTAGCCGCAGATACGCAGTATTTT.

The chain recombines TRBV12-3 or TRBV12-4 with TRBJ2-7, with D unclear. The CDR3 contains 11 residues. The V and J ends lost 8 bases and 1 base respectively, with 6 bases between them. As DNA, the CDR3 is TGTGCCAGCGCTTCGTCCTACGAGCAGTACTTC. Protein: CASASSYEQYF.

The V call is TRBV3-1, the J call TRBJ2-1; 7 bases line up with TRBD2. Germline CDR1 reads LGHDT; CDR2 reads YNNKEL (reference sequence). J lost 7 bases, V lost 4 bases, and 10 bases had no gene match. This CDR3 has 15 amino acids. As DNA, the CDR3 is TGTGCCAGCAGCCTTGCGGGAGCCCCGGGGAATGAGCAGTTCTTC. This encodes CASSLAGAPGNEQFF.

The table lists this clonotype with a few counts. V gene TRBV5-1 combines with J gene TRBJ2-1; D uncertain. Trimming removed 7 bases at V and 7 bases at J, with 18 bases between. CDR1 is SGHRS, CDR2 YFSETQ, per germline. This CDR3 is built from 14 residues. The CDR3 coding sequence is TGCGCCAGCGGAAACCCAGCTATCAGGAATGAGCAGTTCTTC. The encoded protein is CASGNPAIRNEQFF.

V usage is TRBV7-9 and J usage is TRBJ1-5; D is perhaps TRBD1 (5 bases). This CDR3 spans 15 amino acids. CDR1 SEHNR and CDR2 FQNEAQ come from the germline V gene (reference sequence). The V and J ends lost 5 bases and 2 bases respectively, with 13 bases between them. The CDR3 is CASSPGRDGNQPQHF. The DNA of the CDR3 is TGTGCCAGCAGCCCCGGACGGGACGGCAATCAGCCCCAGCATTTT.

This clonotype occurred once. Possible read error: a much larger clone is one base away. The V and J genes are TRBV12-3 or TRBV12-4 and TRBJ2-4; 8 nucleotides match TRBD1. Trimming removed 4 bases from V and 15 bases from J; junction bases left unmatched: 14. The CDR3 totals 14 residues. CDR3 nucleotides: TGTGCCAGCAGTTCCCGGGACAGGCCCTACGAGCGGTACTTC. Amino acids: CASSSRDRPYERYF.